This TCR beta chain was captured by sequencing in a study of blood T cell repertoires in COVID-19. Study information: Some COVID-19 samples were acute and others convalescent; all came from the United States, Italy and Spain. T cells, B-cell-depleted T cells, or PBMCs supplied cDNA or gDNA.

Authors' analysis steps: Amplifying reference gene primers gave estimates of nucleated cell counts. TCRdb's copy holds only in-frame clones and misses some; the assay was immunoSEQ multiplex PCR. The DNA gave D and trimming, while V, J and clone size come from that table. This sample carries around 210,000 clones, 85% of them seen once, and the ten largest clones take about 5.1%. CDR1 is MGHRA, CDR2 YSYEKL, per germline. Trimming took off 4 bases at V and 5 bases at J, with 12 bases between the two ends. The length of the CDR3 is 13 residues. Patients from Seattle were sampled longitudinally, starting during active infection.

Material for sequencing was peripheral blood. The V call is TRBV4-1, the J call TRBJ2-7; D gene uncertain. The source of this sequence is a man in his fifties with COVID-19, enrolled during active disease. The CDR3 DNA reads TGCGCCAGCAGCCTAACAGTAAACGACGAGCAGTACTTC. As protein: CASSLTVNDEQYF.